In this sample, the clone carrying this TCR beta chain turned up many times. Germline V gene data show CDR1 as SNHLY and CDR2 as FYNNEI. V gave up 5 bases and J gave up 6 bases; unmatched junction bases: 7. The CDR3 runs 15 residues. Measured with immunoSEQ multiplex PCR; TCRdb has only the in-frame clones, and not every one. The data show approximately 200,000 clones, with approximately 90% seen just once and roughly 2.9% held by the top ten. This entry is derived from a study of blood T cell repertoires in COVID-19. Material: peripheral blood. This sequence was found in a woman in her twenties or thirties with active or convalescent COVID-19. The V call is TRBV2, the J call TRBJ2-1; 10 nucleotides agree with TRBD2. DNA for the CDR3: TGTGCCAGCAGTCCCCCTAGCGGGGGAACCAATGAGCAGTTCTTC. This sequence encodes CASSPPSGGTNEQFF. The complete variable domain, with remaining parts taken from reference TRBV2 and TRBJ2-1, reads EPEVTQTPSHQVTQMGQEVILRCVPISNHLYFYWYRQILGQKVEFLVSFYNNEISEKSEIFDDQFSVERPDGSNFTLKIRSTKLEDSAMYFCASSPPSGGTNEQFFGPGTRLTVL.